This paragraph covers one T cell receptor beta chain sequence. Its antigen is unidentified. Using immunoSEQ multiplex PCR, the repertoire was profiled, and TCRdb retains in-frame clones only, with some absent. The sample shows 300,000 to 400,000 clones, 87% of them seen only once. Germline values: CDR1 MNHNY, CDR2 SVGAGI (reference sequence). The CDR3 is 15 residues long. V was pared by 4 bases and J by 0 bases, with 11 bases between. This sample's treatment: some 20 received Ad26.COV2.S at low or high dose, single or two shots; about 5 received placebo; per-sample allocation not given. Day 63 following the first vaccine or placebo injection was when the samples were taken. In Boston, an adult donor aged 18-55 years took part. Its platform was an Ad26 vector, and its expressed antigen was Wuhan-strain SARS-CoV-2 spike. These data come from a study of Ad26.COV2.S vaccination and SARS-CoV-2 variants. Overall study results and limits: TCR breadth and depth estimates may have understated total T cell responses. Considerable breadth of spike-specific CD8+ and CD4+ T cell responses has reportedly been documented following vaccination.

The receptor comes from a person between 18 and 65 years old who received the Ad26.COV2.S COVID-19 vaccine or a placebo. This sequence joins TRBV6-6 and TRBJ2-3, with D uncertain. This specimen consisted of peripheral blood, obtained in a trial of Ad26.COV2.S vaccine versus placebo. CDR3 amino acids: CASSLQRSSTDTQYF. DNA for the CDR3: TGTGCCAGCAGTTTACAGCGTTCTAGCACAGATACGCAGTATTTT.